Detailed here is one T cell receptor (beta chain). The antigen remains unidentified. All donors participated as healthy donors of bone marrow. This specimen belongs to a study of cytomegalovirus exposure and HLA in healthy donors. Study conclusions and caveats: CMV serostatus was the only immune exposure information that was available. Researchers counted about 150 TCR beta chains as cytomegalovirus-associated.

CDR3 length: 16 amino acids. Trimming at V came to 5 bases and at J to 2 bases, leaving 8 bases not matched to a gene. Germline V gene sequence: CDR1 PRHDT, CDR2 FYEKMQ (reference sequence). 13 Jbeta primers and 60 Vbeta primers were used for the PCR. Repertoires were generated with immunoSEQ multiplex PCR, while TCRdb's copy carries only in-frame clones and drops some. The sample contains about 96,000 clones, approximately 80% of which appear only once. The source material was PBMCs. This TCR came from a man in his thirties or forties in good health and CMV-seronegative. The chain recombines TRBV13 with TRBJ1-3; 8 bases map to TRBD1. The CDR3, as DNA: TGTGCCAGCAGCCCAAGGACAGGGCGGCCTGGAAACACCATATATTTT. Translated: CASSPRTGRPGNTIYF.